This TCR beta chain was profiled in a study of control samples from healthy donors and cancer patients. This CDR3 is built from 16 residues. The V gene end was trimmed by 0 bases and the J gene end by 7 bases; junction bases not matched to a gene: 10. The germline V gene has CDR1 SGHTA and CDR2 FQGNSA. Assay: immunoSEQ multiplex PCR; the TCRdb copy retains only in-frame clones and omits some. The data contain about 160,000 clones, less than 95% of them singletons. The receptor comes from a man aged 55 to 70 with colorectal cancer. V is TRBV7-2 and J is TRBJ2-5; 8 nucleotides match TRBD2. The sequenced sample consisted of PBMCs. CDR3 DNA: TGTGCCAGCAGCTTAGCAGGGGCGGGGGGTGTACGGACCCAGTACTTC. Its translation is CASSLAGAGGVRTQYF.